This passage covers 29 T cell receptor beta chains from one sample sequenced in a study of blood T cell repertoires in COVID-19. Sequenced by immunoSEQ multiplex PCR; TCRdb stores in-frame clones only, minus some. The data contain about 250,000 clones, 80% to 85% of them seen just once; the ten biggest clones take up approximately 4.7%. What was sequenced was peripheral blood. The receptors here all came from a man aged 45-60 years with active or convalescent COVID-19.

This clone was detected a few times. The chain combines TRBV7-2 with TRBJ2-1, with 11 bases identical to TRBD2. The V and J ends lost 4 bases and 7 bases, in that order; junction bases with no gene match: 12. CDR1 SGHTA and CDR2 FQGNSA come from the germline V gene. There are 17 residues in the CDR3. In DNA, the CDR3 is TGTGCCAGCAGCTCTCAATCTGGGGCTAGCGGGGGGAATGAGCAGTTCTTC. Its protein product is CASSSQSGASGGNEQFF.

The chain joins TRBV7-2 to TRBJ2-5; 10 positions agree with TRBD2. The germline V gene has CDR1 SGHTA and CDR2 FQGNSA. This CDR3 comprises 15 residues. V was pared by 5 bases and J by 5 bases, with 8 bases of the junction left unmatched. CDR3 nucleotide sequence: TGTGCCAGCAGCCACCCGACTAGCGGGTGGGAGACCCAGTACTTC. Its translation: CASSHPTSGWETQYF.

CDR3 amino acids: CASRLFKGGCEQYF. CDR3 bases: TGTGCCAGCAGATTATTTAAGGGAGGTTGCGAGCAGTACTTC. The gene calls are TRBV6-4 and TRBJ2-7; the D gene is possibly TRBD2 (6 bases). Trimming stripped 6 bases from V and 6 bases from J, with 18 bases between. The CDR3 is made up of 14 amino acids. Germline V gene data show CDR1 as MRHNA and CDR2 as SNTAGT.

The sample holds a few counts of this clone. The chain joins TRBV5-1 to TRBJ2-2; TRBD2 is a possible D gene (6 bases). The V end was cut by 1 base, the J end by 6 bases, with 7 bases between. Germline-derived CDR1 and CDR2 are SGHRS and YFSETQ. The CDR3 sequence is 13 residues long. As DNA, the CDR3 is TGCGCCAGCAGCTTGCGGGACTCCGGGGAGCTGTTTTTT. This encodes CASSLRDSGELFF.

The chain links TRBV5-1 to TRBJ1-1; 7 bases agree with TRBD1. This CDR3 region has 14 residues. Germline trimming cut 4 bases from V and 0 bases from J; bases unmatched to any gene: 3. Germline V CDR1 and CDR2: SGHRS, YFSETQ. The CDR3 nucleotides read TGCGCCAGCAGCATCGGGACAGTGAACACTGAAGCTTTCTTT. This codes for CASSIGTVNTEAFF.

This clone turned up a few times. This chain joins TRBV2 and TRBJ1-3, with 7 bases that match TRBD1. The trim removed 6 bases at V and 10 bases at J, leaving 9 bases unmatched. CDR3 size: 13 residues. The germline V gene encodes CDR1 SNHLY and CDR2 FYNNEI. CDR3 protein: CASRSWTGTTIYF. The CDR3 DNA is TGTGCCAGCAGGAGTTGGACAGGAACGACCATATATTTT.

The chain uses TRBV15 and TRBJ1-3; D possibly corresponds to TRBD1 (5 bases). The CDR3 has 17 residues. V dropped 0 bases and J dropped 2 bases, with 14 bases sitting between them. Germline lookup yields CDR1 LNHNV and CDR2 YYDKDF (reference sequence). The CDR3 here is CATSRDYPSGPGNTIYF. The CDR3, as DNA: TGTGCCACCAGCAGAGACTACCCTTCAGGGCCTGGAAACACCATATATTTT.

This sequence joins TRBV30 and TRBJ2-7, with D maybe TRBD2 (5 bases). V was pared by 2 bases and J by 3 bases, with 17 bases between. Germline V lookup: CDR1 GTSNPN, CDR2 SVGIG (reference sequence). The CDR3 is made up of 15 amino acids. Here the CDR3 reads CAWSHPGLAGYEQYF. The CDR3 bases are TGTGCCTGGAGTCACCCCGGACTCGCAGGCTACGAGCAGTACTTC.

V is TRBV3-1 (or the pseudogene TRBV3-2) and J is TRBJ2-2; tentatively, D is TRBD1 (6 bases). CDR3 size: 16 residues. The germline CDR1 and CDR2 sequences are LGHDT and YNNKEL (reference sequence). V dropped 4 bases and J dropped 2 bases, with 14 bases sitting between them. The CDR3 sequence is CASSLPTGSNTGELFF. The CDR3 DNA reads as TGTGCCAGCAGCCTCCCTACAGGGAGTAACACCGGGGAGCTGTTTTTT.

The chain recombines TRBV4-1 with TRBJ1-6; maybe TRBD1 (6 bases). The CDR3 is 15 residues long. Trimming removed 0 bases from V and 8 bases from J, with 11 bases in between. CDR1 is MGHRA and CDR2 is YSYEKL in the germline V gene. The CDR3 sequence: CASSQENQGYSPLHF. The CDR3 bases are TGCGCCAGCAGCCAAGAAAACCAGGGGTATTCACCCCTCCACTTT.

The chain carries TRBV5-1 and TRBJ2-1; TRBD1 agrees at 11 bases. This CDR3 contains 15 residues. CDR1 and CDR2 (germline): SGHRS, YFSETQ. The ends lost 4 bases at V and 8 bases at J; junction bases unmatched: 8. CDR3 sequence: CASSVGQGAMHEQFF. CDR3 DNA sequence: TGCGCCAGCAGCGTCGGACAGGGGGCAATGCATGAGCAGTTCTTC.

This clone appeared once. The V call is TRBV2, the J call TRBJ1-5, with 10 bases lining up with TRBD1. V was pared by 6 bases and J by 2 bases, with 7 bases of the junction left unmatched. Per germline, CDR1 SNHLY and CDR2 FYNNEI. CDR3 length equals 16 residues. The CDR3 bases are TGTGCCAGCAGAACCACCGGGACAGGGGGCAATCAGCCCCAGCATTTT. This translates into CASRTTGTGGNQPQHF.

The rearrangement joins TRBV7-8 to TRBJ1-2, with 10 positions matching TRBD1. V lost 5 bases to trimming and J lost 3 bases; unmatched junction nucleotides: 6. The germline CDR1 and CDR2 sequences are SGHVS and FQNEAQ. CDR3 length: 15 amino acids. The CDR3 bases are TGTGCCAGCAGCCCGTGGACAGGGGGAGACTATGGCTACACCTTC. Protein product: CASSPWTGGDYGYTF.

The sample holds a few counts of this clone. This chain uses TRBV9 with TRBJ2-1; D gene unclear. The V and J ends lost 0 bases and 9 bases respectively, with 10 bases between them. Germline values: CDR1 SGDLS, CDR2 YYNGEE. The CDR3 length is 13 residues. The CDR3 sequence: CASSVATVGEQFF. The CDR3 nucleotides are TGTGCCAGCAGCGTAGCTACAGTGGGTGAGCAGTTCTTC.

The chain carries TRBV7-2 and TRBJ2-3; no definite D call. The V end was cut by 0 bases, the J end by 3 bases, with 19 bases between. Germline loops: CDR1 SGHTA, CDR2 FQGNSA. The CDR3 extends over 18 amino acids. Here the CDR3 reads CASSLAYPSRLVTDTQYF. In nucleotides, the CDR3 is TGTGCCAGCAGCTTAGCGTATCCCAGCCGTCTAGTAACAGATACGCAGTATTTT. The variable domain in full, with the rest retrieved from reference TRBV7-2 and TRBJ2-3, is GAGVSQSPSNKVTEKGKDVELRCDPISGHTALYWYRQSLGQGLEFLIYFQGNSAPDKSGLPSDRFSAERTGGSVSTLTIQRTQQEDSAVYLCASSLAYPSRLVTDTQYFGPGTRLTVL.

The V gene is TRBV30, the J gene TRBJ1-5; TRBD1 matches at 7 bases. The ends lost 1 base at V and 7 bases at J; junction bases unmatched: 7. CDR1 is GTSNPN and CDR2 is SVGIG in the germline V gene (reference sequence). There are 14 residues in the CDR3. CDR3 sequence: CAWSAYRGDQPQHF. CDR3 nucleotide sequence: TGTGCCTGGAGTGCGTACAGGGGTGACCAGCCCCAGCATTTT.

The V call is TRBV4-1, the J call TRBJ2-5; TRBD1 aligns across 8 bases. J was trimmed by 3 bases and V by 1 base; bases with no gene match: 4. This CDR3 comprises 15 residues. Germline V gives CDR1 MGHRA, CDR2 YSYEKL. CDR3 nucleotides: TGCGCCAGCAGCCAAGCTCAGGGGGCGAAAGAGACCCAGTACTTC. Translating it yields CASSQAQGAKETQYF.

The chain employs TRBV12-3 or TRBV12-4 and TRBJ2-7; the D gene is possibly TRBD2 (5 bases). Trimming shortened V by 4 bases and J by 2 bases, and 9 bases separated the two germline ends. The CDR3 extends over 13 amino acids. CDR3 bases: TGTGCCAGCAGTTCGACGGGGACCTACGAGCAGTACTTC. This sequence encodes CASSSTGTYEQYF.

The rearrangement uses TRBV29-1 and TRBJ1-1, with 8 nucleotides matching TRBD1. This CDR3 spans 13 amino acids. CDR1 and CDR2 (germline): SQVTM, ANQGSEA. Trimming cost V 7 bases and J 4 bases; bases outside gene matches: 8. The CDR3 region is CSAGQGWGTEAFF. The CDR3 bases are TGCAGCGCCGGACAGGGCTGGGGCACTGAAGCTTTCTTT.

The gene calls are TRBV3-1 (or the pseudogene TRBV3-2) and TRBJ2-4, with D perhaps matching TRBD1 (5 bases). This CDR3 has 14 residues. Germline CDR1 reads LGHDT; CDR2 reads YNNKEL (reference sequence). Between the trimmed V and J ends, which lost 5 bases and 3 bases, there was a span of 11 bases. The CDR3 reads CASSEQVGKNIQYF. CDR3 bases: TGTGCCAGCAGCGAACAGGTTGGCAAAAACATTCAGTACTTC.

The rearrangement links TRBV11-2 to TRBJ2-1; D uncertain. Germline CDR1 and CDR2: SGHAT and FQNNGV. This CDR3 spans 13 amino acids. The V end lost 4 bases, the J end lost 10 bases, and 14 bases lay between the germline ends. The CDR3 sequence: CASSSPGASEQFF. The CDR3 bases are TGTGCCAGCAGCTCCCCAGGTGCGTCAGAGCAGTTCTTC.

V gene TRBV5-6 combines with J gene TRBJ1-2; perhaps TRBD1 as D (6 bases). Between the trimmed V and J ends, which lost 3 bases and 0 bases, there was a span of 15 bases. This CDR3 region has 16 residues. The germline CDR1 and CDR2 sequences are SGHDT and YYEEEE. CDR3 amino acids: CASSSTGQTANYGYTF. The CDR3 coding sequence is TGTGCCAGCAGCTCCACCGGACAGACAGCTAACTATGGCTACACCTTC.

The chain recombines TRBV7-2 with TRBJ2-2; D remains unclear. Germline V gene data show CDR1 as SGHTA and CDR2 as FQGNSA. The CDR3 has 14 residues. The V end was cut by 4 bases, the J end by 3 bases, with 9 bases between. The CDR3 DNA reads TGTGCCAGCAGCTCGGGTTTGGACACCGGGGAGCTGTTTTTT. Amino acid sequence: CASSSGLDTGELFF.

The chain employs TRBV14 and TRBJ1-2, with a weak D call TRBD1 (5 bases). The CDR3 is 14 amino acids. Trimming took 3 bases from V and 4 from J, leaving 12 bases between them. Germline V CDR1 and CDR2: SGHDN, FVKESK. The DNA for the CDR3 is TGTGCCAGCAGCCAGGGCGGGGACGCCTATGGCTACACCTTC. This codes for CASSQGGDAYGYTF.

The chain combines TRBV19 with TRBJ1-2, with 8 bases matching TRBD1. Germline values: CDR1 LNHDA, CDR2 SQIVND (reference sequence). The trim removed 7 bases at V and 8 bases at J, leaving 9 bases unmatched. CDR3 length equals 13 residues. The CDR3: CASTPGQGWGYTF. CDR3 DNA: TGTGCCAGTACCCCAGGACAGGGTTGGGGCTACACCTTC.

In DNA, the CDR3 is TGTGCCAGTAGTTTAGGGAGGGCCGGGGCCAACGTCCTGACTTTC. Protein sequence: CASSLGRAGANVLTF. This rearrangement joins TRBV19 to TRBJ2-6; 7 bases match TRBD2. With V trimmed by 5 bases and J by 4 bases, 5 bases remained unmatched. CDR1 LNHDA and CDR2 SQIVND come from the germline V gene (reference sequence). The CDR3 runs 15 residues.

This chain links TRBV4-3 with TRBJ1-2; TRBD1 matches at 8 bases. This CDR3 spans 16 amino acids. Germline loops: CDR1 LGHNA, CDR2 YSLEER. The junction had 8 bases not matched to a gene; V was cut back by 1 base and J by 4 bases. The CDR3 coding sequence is TGCGCCAGCAGCCAAGGGTCACCCGGGACAGGCTATGGCTACACCTTC. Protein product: CASSQGSPGTGYGYTF.

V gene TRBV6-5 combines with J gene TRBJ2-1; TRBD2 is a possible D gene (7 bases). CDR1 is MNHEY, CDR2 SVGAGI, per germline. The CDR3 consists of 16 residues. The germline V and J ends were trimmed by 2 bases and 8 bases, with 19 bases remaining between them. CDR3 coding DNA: TGTGCCAGCAGTTACGGGGGCAGCGGGGCAGGGGATGAGCAGTTCTTC. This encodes CASSYGGSGAGDEQFF.

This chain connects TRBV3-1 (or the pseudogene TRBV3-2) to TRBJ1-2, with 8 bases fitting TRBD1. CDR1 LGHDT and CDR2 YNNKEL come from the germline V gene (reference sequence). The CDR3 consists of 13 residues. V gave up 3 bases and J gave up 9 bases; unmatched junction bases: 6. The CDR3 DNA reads TGTGCCAGCAGCCACGGACAGGGTAGGAGCTACACCTTC. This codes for CASSHGQGRSYTF.